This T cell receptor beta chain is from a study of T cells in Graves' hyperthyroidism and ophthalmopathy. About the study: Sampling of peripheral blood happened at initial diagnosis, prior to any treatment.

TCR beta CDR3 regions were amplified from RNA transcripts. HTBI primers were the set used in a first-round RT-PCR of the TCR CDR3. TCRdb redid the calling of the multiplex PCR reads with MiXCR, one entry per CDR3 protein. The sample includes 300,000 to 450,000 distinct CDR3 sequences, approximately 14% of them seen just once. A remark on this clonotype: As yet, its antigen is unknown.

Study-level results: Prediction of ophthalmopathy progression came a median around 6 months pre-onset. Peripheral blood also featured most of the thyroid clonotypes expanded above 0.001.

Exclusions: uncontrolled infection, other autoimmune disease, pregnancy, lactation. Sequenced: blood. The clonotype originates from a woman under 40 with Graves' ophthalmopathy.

The CDR3 bases are TGTGCCAGCAGTTGGGTGCAGGGGGCGAGGGAGCAGTACTTC. Translation gives CASSWVQGAREQYF. This rearrangement joins TRBV28 to TRBJ2-7; 8 bases agree with TRBD1. There are 14 residues in the CDR3. Germline V CDR1 and CDR2: MDHEN, SYDVKM. V lost 4 bases, J lost 7 bases, and 9 bases stayed unmatched.